Below, 13 T cell receptor beta chains from the same sample are listed, as sequenced in a study of cytomegalovirus exposure and HLA in healthy donors. The PCR contained 60 Vbeta and 13 Jbeta primers. The data were produced by immunoSEQ multiplex PCR, yet TCRdb's version contains in-frame clones alone and is incomplete. The repertoire holds roughly 290,000 clones, with 80% as singletons. The sequenced material came from PBMCs. These receptors all come from a girl aged 2-10 years in good health and CMV-seronegative.

The V call is TRBV4-1, the J call TRBJ2-1; D is perhaps TRBD1 (6 bases). The CDR3 loop spans 14 amino acids. The germline V gene has CDR1 MGHRA and CDR2 YSYEKL. V was pared by 1 base and J by 6 bases, with 10 bases between. In nucleotides, the CDR3 is TGCGCCAGCAGCCAAGCACAGGGACCCAATGAGCAGTTCTTC. Amino acids: CASSQAQGPNEQFF.

This chain connects TRBV30 to TRBJ1-2; 11 bases agree with TRBD1. The junction had 15 bases not matched to a gene; V was cut back by 7 bases and J by 8 bases. CDR1 and CDR2 (germline): GTSNPN, SVGIG (reference sequence). The CDR3 sequence is 15 residues long. The CDR3, as DNA: TGTGCCTCTGAACGGACAGGGGGCCGGTCGAGCGGCTACACCTTC. It is translated as CASERTGGRSSGYTF.

The chain couples TRBV28 to TRBJ2-3; tentative D call: TRBD2 (5 bases). The CDR3 has 17 amino acids. Trimming shortened V by 6 bases and J by 0 bases, and 19 bases separated the two germline ends. The germline V gene has CDR1 MDHEN and CDR2 SYDVKM. This CDR3 reads CASSLTYRGSSTDTQYF. Written as DNA, the CDR3 is TGTGCCAGCAGCCTGACCTATCGGGGTTCTAGCACAGATACGCAGTATTTT. Looking up the rest from reference TRBV28 and TRBJ2-3 gives the full variable domain: DVKVTQSSRYLVKRTGEKVFLECVQDMDHENMFWYRQDPGLGLRLIYFSYDVKMKEKGDIPEGYSVSREKKERFSLILESASTNQTSMYLCASSLTYRGSSTDTQYFGPGTRLTVL.

CDR3 protein: CASSFYSGTGAGETQYF. DNA for the CDR3: TGTGCCAGCAGCTTTTATTCCGGGACAGGGGCGGGAGAGACCCAGTACTTC. This sequence joins TRBV13 and TRBJ2-5; 10 bases map to TRBD1. CDR3 size: 17 residues. The germline V gene encodes CDR1 PRHDT and CDR2 FYEKMQ (reference sequence). After removal of 3 bases from V and 4 bases from J, the junction contained 11 bases not matched to a gene.

The rearrangement uses TRBV7-9 and TRBJ2-5; a possible D gene is TRBD2 (5 bases). The CDR3 has 15 residues. V lost 3 bases to trimming and J lost 5 bases, with 16 bases between them. Germline lookup yields CDR1 SEHNR and CDR2 FQNEAQ (reference sequence). The CDR3 protein is CASSFTTGLLETQYF. For the CDR3, the DNA is TGTGCCAGCAGCTTCACGACGGGGTTGCTCGAGACCCAGTACTTC.

This clone came up a few times. The chain uses TRBV21-1 and TRBJ1-2; the D call TRBD1 from the table was never checked on the DNA. TRBV21-1 is a known pseudogene. The CDR3 is 13 residues long. The CDR3 here is CAIQGYSIYGYTF. The CDR3 DNA follows: TGTGCCATACAGGGGTACAGTATCTATGGCTACACCTTC.

This sequence joins TRBV7-5 and TRBJ1-3; the DNA was not used to check the table's D call, TRBD1. TRBV7-5 is assigned pseudogene status. This CDR3 is built from 13 residues. CDR3 loop: CASGDRVGNTIYF. CDR3 DNA: TGTGCCAGCGGGGACAGGGTCGGAAACACCATATATTTT.

This CDR3 is CATWRVGEQYF. The CDR3 region has the DNA TGTGCCACCTGGAGGGTTGGGGAGCAGTACTTC. The genes are TRBV6-5 and TRBJ2-7; D is perhaps TRBD2 (6 bases). Germline V gives CDR1 MNHEY, CDR2 SVGAGI. This CDR3 spans 11 amino acids. V lost 10 bases and J lost 7, with 14 bases in between.

Points on this clone: The same CDR3 can be traced to other DNA sequences in this sample. This chain links TRBV5-1 with TRBJ1-2; D gene ambiguous. There are 13 residues in the CDR3. Germline V gene sequence: CDR1 SGHRS, CDR2 YFSETQ. V was clipped by 6 bases and J by 4 bases, with 13 bases between them. The CDR3 sequence is CASNPGGGYGYTF. CDR3 in DNA: TGCGCCAGCAACCCAGGAGGTGGCTATGGCTACACCTTC.

The CDR3 here is CASSLRLESYEQYF. The CDR3 bases are TGTGCCAGCAGCCTACGACTAGAAAGTTACGAGCAGTACTTC. V usage is TRBV5-4 and J usage is TRBJ2-5; perhaps TRBD2 as D (6 bases). The DNA end is more similar to TRBJ2-7, so the J call may be wrong. Germline V gives CDR1 SGHNT, CDR2 YYREEE (reference sequence). The CDR3 covers 14 residues.

The V gene is TRBV13, the J gene TRBJ2-7, with D unresolved. Germline V CDR1 and CDR2: PRHDT, FYEKMQ (reference sequence). Trimming left V 4 bases short and J 4 bases short, with 5 bases between. There are 11 residues in the CDR3. CDR3 DNA sequence: TGTGCCAGCAGCTCCTCGTACGAGCAGTACTTC. Encoded protein: CASSSSYEQYF.

This clone has a single count. The V and J genes are TRBV5-4 and TRBJ2-1; D is possibly TRBD2 (6 bases). V lost 1 base and J lost 8, with 19 bases in between. In germline, CDR1 is SGHNT, CDR2 YYREEE (reference sequence). This CDR3 spans 16 amino acids. The CDR3 DNA reads as TGTGCCAGCAGCTTGCTACCGGGACTTAGGCCGGATGAGCAGTTCTTC. Its protein is CASSLLPGLRPDEQFF.

The chain links TRBV28 to TRBJ1-5; the D is unclear. The CDR3 loop spans 12 amino acids. The germline gives CDR1 MDHEN, CDR2 SYDVKM. Trimming cost V 2 bases and J 8 bases, with 7 bases left between them. CDR3: CASSLRQKPQHF. CDR3 bases: TGTGCCAGCAGTTTACGCCAGAAGCCCCAGCATTTT. The entire variable domain, with the rest obtained from reference TRBV28 and TRBJ1-5, is as follows: DVKVTQSSRYLVKRTGEKVFLECVQDMDHENMFWYRQDPGLGLRLIYFSYDVKMKEKGDIPEGYSVSREKKERFSLILESASTNQTSMYLCASSLRQKPQHFGDGTRLSIL.